This TCR beta chain was recorded in a study of blood T cell repertoires in COVID-19. As for the study in general: The United States, Italy and Spain were the sources of the acute and convalescent COVID-19 samples.

TCRdb's copy holds only in-frame clones and misses some; the assay was immunoSEQ multiplex PCR. The top ten hold around 9.2% of the sample, which has a few hundred thousand clones, approximately 80% seen once. In germline, CDR1 is LNHDA, CDR2 SQIVND (reference sequence). CDR3 length: 12 amino acids. V was cut by 9 bases and J by 1 base, with 9 bases left in between. This receptor was identified in a man aged 40-55 years who had recovered from COVID-19. The V gene is TRBV19, the J gene TRBJ1-1; the D gene is possibly TRBD1 (5 bases). Material: PBMCs or T cells enriched from blood (not recorded which). The CDR3 is CASGHPNTEAFF. Written as DNA, the CDR3 is TGTGCCAGCGGACACCCGAACACTGAAGCTTTCTTT.